The 32 T cell receptor beta chains given below trace back to one sample, sequenced in a study of CD8 T cells in ankylosing spondylitis. Each CDR3 protein gets one entry after TCRdb re-called the 5' RACE reads with MiXCR. Here the sample spans roughly 180,000 distinct CDR3 sequences, 9.8% being singletons. Sequenced input: blood, either unsorted or a sorted T cell fraction (not recorded which). Receptors originate from a female donor with ankylosing spondylitis or in good health (not recorded which).

This clonotype was counted a few times. The V and J genes are TRBV28 and TRBJ1-1; 7 nucleotides line up with TRBD1. V dropped 1 base and J dropped 1; count of bases not matched to a gene: 3. The CDR3 runs to 15 residues. Germline-derived CDR1 and CDR2 are MDHEN and SYDVKM. CDR3 amino acids: CASSLYRGGNTEAFF. CDR3 DNA: TGTGCCAGCAGTTTATACAGGGGAGGGAACACTGAAGCTTTCTTT. Based on the CDR3 plus reference TRBV28 and TRBJ1-1, the full variable domain is DVKVTQSSRYLVKRTGEKVFLECVQDMDHENMFWYRQDPGLGLRLIYFSYDVKMKEKGDIPEGYSVSREKKERFSLILESASTNQTSMYLCASSLYRGGNTEAFFGQGTRLTVV.

The chain combines TRBV9 with TRBJ1-1; D may be TRBD1 (5 bases). The CDR3 runs to 13 residues. V lost 3 bases and J 8 bases, leaving 14 bases between the germline ends. Germline CDR1 reads SGDLS; CDR2 reads YYNGEE. CDR3 residues: CASSAPVRGEAFF. CDR3 nucleotide sequence: TGTGCCAGCAGCGCCCCGGTGAGGGGCGAAGCTTTCTTT.

This chain joins TRBV7-9 and TRBJ2-1; 8 nucleotides agree with TRBD2. Looked up from germline, CDR1 is SEHNR and CDR2 is FQNEAQ (reference sequence). The V gene end was trimmed by 6 bases and the J gene end by 4 bases; junction bases not matched to a gene: 8. This CDR3 has 15 residues. This CDR3 reads CASSPGGGGYNEQFF. CDR3 DNA: TGTGCCAGCAGTCCCGGGGGGGGGGGGTACAATGAGCAGTTCTTC.

This chain links TRBV9 with TRBJ2-5; TRBD1 or TRBD2 may be the D gene (6 bases each). The CDR3 totals 15 residues. Germline-derived CDR1 and CDR2 are SGDLS and YYNGEE. Trimming stripped 3 bases from V and 1 base from J, with 13 bases between. CDR3 sequence: CASSGGDTSQETQYF. The CDR3 DNA reads TGTGCCAGCAGCGGGGGGGACACAAGCCAAGAGACCCAGTACTTC.

Many counts were recorded for this clonotype. The rearrangement uses TRBV7-9 and TRBJ1-2; 9 bases map to TRBD1. The trim removed 5 bases at V and 6 bases at J, leaving 7 bases unmatched. Germline V gene lookup returns CDR1 SEHNR and CDR2 FQNEAQ (reference sequence). The CDR3 is made up of 14 amino acids. The CDR3 reads CASSPPRDRDGYTF. The CDR3 bases are TGTGCCAGCAGCCCACCGAGGGACAGGGATGGCTACACCTTC.

About this clonotype itself: The junction departs from the called germline gene at one end, perhaps through a read error. The chain uses TRBV2 and TRBJ2-5; D ambiguous. Germline V gene sequence: CDR1 SNHLY, CDR2 FYNNEI. CDR3 length equals 15 residues. The CDR3 sequence: CASSEGRNTQVTQYF. DNA of the CDR3: TGTGCCAGCAGTGAAGGCAGAAACACCCAAGTGACCCAGTACTTC.

The genes are TRBV7-9 and TRBJ2-3; 12 positions agree with TRBD2. The CDR3 runs 17 residues. Trimming at V came to 6 bases and at J to 4 bases, leaving 11 bases not matched to a gene. The V gene's germline CDR1 is SEHNR and CDR2 FQNEAQ (reference sequence). CDR3 loop: CASSPKTSGSGADTQYF. In DNA, the CDR3 is TGTGCCAGCAGTCCGAAGACTAGCGGGAGTGGGGCAGATACGCAGTATTTT.

The V gene is TRBV19, the J gene TRBJ2-1, with D maybe TRBD2 (6 bases). Germline CDR1 reads LNHDA; CDR2 reads SQIVND (reference sequence). Trimming took 7 bases from V and 3 from J, leaving 13 bases between them. The CDR3 contains 14 residues. The CDR3 DNA reads as TGTGCCAGTATGACGGGAGCCCTCTACAATGAGCAGTTCTTC. Amino acid sequence: CASMTGALYNEQFF.

The chain has TRBV2 and TRBJ1-5, with TRBD1 as a possible D gene (6 bases). This CDR3 has 14 amino acids. CDR1 is SNHLY, CDR2 FYNNEI, per germline. With 3 bases removed from V and 7 bases from J, the gap between germline ends came to 13 bases. The CDR3 region is CASSDMYRAQPQHF. The CDR3, as DNA: TGTGCCAGCAGTGATATGTACAGGGCCCAGCCCCAGCATTTT.

The chain joins TRBV18 to TRBJ2-1, with 10 positions matching TRBD2. V trimming: 3 bases; J trimming: 8 bases; junction bases outside the gene matches: 7. In germline, CDR1 is KGHSH, CDR2 LQKENI. The CDR3 runs 15 residues. The CDR3 protein is CASSPEVAGGYEQFF. The CDR3 nucleotides are TGTGCCAGCTCACCGGAGGTAGCGGGAGGTTATGAGCAGTTCTTC.

V gene TRBV7-7 combines with J gene TRBJ2-5, with 12 bases fitting TRBD2. This CDR3 spans 16 amino acids. Germline-derived CDR1 and CDR2 are SSHAT and FNYEAQ (reference sequence). The J segment lost 4 bases and the V segment lost 1 base, leaving 4 bases of the junction unmatched. CDR3 sequence reads: CASSLGGLAGPETQYF. The CDR3 DNA is TGTGCCAGCAGCTTAGGCGGACTAGCGGGACCAGAGACCCAGTACTTC. Supplemented by reference TRBV7-7 and TRBJ2-5, the full variable domain reads GAGVSQSPRYKVTKRGQDVTLRCDPISSHATLYWYQQALGQGPEFLTYFNYEAQPDKSGLPSDRFSAERPEGSISTLTIQRTEQRDSAMYRCASSLGGLAGPETQYFGPGTRLLVL.

This sequence joins TRBV3-1 and TRBJ2-1; TRBD1 agrees at 9 bases. The CDR3 sequence is 19 residues long. Looked up from germline, CDR1 is LGHDT and CDR2 is YNNKEL (reference sequence). V was clipped by 1 base and J by 3 bases; unmatched bases: 13. The CDR3 region is CASSQVFESVGQGYNEQFF. The CDR3 DNA reads TGTGCCAGCAGCCAAGTGTTTGAATCTGTGGGACAGGGCTACAATGAGCAGTTCTTC.

The chain employs TRBV4-3 and TRBJ1-1; 11 bases are shared with TRBD1. The V gene end was trimmed by 1 base and the J gene end by 0 bases; junction bases not matched to a gene: 1. Germline V gives CDR1 LGHNA, CDR2 YSLEER. This CDR3 comprises 16 residues. The CDR3: CASSQGTGGMNTEAFF. The CDR3 nucleotides are TGCGCCAGCAGCCAAGGGACAGGGGGCATGAACACTGAAGCTTTCTTT.

This rearrangement joins TRBV20-1 to TRBJ1-1; 8 bases are shared with TRBD1. V lost 6 bases, J lost 7 bases, and 16 bases stayed unmatched. The CDR3 has 15 amino acids. Germline V gives CDR1 DFQATT, CDR2 SNEGSKA (reference sequence). The CDR3 spells CSAQPRTGRTFEAFF. The CDR3 region has the DNA TGCAGTGCCCAACCCCGGACAGGGCGGACTTTTGAAGCTTTCTTT.

Only a few counts were recorded for this clonotype. The chain uses TRBV21-1 and TRBJ2-7; whether TRBD1, the table's D call, matches the DNA was not checked. TRBV21-1 counts as a pseudogene. There are 14 residues in the CDR3. CDR3 DNA: TGTGCCAGCAGCAAAGAGGACACACCCTACGAGCAGTACTTC. Residues: CASSKEDTPYEQYF.

The genes are TRBV2 and TRBJ2-6; 8 nucleotides line up with TRBD1. Germline V gives CDR1 SNHLY, CDR2 FYNNEI. The J segment lost 1 base and the V segment lost 8 bases, leaving 7 bases of the junction unmatched. The CDR3 runs to 16 residues. In nucleotides, the CDR3 is TGTGCCAGCGACAGGGGAGACCTATCTGGGGCCAACGTCCTGACTTTC. This translates into CASDRGDLSGANVLTF.

This clonotype was recorded many times. This chain links TRBV29-1 with TRBJ2-1, with D possibly matching TRBD2 (6 bases). The V end lost 7 bases, the J end lost 5 bases, and 15 bases lay between the germline ends. The CDR3 loop spans 13 amino acids. CDR1 and CDR2 from the germline V gene are SQVTM and ANQGSEA. The CDR3 region has the DNA TGCAGCGGCCTCCCGGGACTGGACAATGAGCAGTTCTTC. Protein product: CSGLPGLDNEQFF.

This clonotype was counted only a few times. V usage is TRBV30 and J usage is TRBJ1-1; D perhaps matches TRBD1 (5 bases). Germline-derived CDR1 and CDR2 are GTSNPN and SVGIG (reference sequence). The CDR3 loop spans 12 amino acids. V dropped 5 bases and J dropped 12 bases, with 19 bases sitting between them. The CDR3 spells CAWDGSGGVPFF. The CDR3 region has the DNA TGTGCCTGGGACGGCAGTGGAGGGGTTCCTTTCTTT.

The chain joins TRBV5-4 to TRBJ2-7, with D possibly matching TRBD1 (6 bases). There are 11 residues in the CDR3. Trimming pared 4 bases from V and 6 bases from J, leaving 8 bases between. Germline CDR1 is SGHNT and CDR2 is YYREEE (reference sequence). CDR3 in amino acids: CASSMTGEQYF. The CDR3 bases are TGTGCCAGCAGCATGACAGGCGAGCAGTACTTC.

This clonotype was counted many times. The chain uses TRBV7-9 and TRBJ2-7; D is uncertain. Trimming took off 4 bases at V and 0 bases at J, with 7 bases between the two ends. This CDR3 contains 13 residues. Germline V gene sequence: CDR1 SEHNR, CDR2 FQNEAQ (reference sequence). CDR3 DNA: TGTGCCAGCAGCTCTGCTGACTCCTACGAGCAGTACTTC. It encodes CASSSADSYEQYF.

V gene TRBV28 combines with J gene TRBJ1-5, with a tentative D call TRBD1 (6 bases). V lost 5 bases and J lost 5, with 13 bases in between. Germline CDR1 and CDR2: MDHEN and SYDVKM. The CDR3 totals 14 residues. In DNA form, the CDR3 reads TGTGCCAGCAGTCTAGGACAGCTTGATCAGCCCCAGCATTTT. Its protein is CASSLGQLDQPQHF.

The chain has TRBV20-1 and TRBJ1-2; TRBD1 matches 8 bases. J lost 4 bases, V lost 3 bases, and 7 bases had no gene match. Per germline, CDR1 DFQATT and CDR2 SNEGSKA (reference sequence). This CDR3 contains 14 residues. CDR3 region: CSASSDRGPYGYTF. CDR3 DNA sequence: TGCAGTGCTAGCTCCGACAGGGGACCCTATGGCTACACCTTC.

The chain employs TRBV10-1 and TRBJ2-1; 12 positions match TRBD2. Losses at the gene ends were 0 bases for V and 4 bases for J; bases not matched to a gene: 16. Germline CDR1 and CDR2: WNHNN and SYGVQD (reference sequence). The CDR3 sequence is 21 residues long. The CDR3 spells CASSESGLAGPRGFFYNEQFF. CDR3 nucleotides: TGCGCCAGCAGTGAGTCCGGACTAGCGGGACCACGAGGTTTTTTTTACAATGAGCAGTTCTTC.

The V and J genes are TRBV7-6 and TRBJ2-1, with 13 bases matching TRBD2. This CDR3 is 19 amino acids long. Germline V lookup: CDR1 SGHVS, CDR2 FNYEAQ. The V gene end was trimmed by 5 bases and the J gene end by 0 bases; junction bases not matched to a gene: 10. The CDR3 region is CASSRMGLAGSRSYNEQFF. Here the CDR3 DNA reads TGTGCCAGCAGCCGAATGGGACTAGCGGGATCGCGCTCCTACAATGAGCAGTTCTTC.

The rearrangement links TRBV29-1 to TRBJ1-4; 8 bases map to TRBD1. Losses at the gene ends were 1 base for V and 5 bases for J; bases not matched to a gene: 3. The CDR3 extends over 14 amino acids. CDR1 is SQVTM and CDR2 is ANQGSEA in the germline V gene. The CDR3: CSVEVGTGNEKLFF. The CDR3 DNA sequence: TGCAGCGTTGAAGTGGGGACAGGAAATGAAAAACTGTTTTTT.

The chain joins TRBV7-2 to TRBJ2-7; 12 nucleotides align to TRBD2. V lost 4 bases and J lost 3; bases outside the gene matches: 4. CDR1 is SGHTA and CDR2 is FQGNSA in the germline V gene. The CDR3 has 15 amino acids. CDR3 bases: TGTGCCAGCAGCTCAGGACTAGCGGGACACTACGAGCAGTACTTC. Protein: CASSSGLAGHYEQYF. The entire variable domain, with the rest obtained from reference TRBV7-2 and TRBJ2-7, is as follows: GAGVSQSPSNKVTEKGKDVELRCDPISGHTALYWYRQSLGQGLEFLIYFQGNSAPDKSGLPSDRFSAERTGGSVSTLTIQRTQQEDSAVYLCASSSGLAGHYEQYFGPGTRLTVT.

The chain has TRBV10-3 and TRBJ2-7, with a weak D call TRBD1 (6 bases). Germline CDR1 ENHRY, CDR2 SYGVKD. This CDR3 region has 12 residues. The V gene lost 6 bases and the J gene lost 4 bases, with 10 bases spanning the gap. The CDR3 here is CAIRTGSYEQYF. CDR3 coding DNA: TGTGCCATCAGGACAGGTTCGTACGAGCAGTACTTC.

The table lists this clonotype with a few counts. V is TRBV9 and J is TRBJ2-2; 11 bases agree with TRBD2. Germline-derived CDR1 and CDR2 are SGDLS and YYNGEE. Trimming took 0 bases from V and 6 from J; bases not matched to a gene: 7. This CDR3 has 17 residues. The CDR3 region is CASSVEDSGRVPGELFF. In nucleotides, the CDR3 is TGTGCCAGCAGCGTAGAAGATAGCGGGAGGGTACCCGGGGAGCTGTTTTTT.

The chain joins TRBV7-2 to TRBJ2-7, with D perhaps TRBD1 (5 bases). V lost 5 bases and J lost 5, with 19 bases in between. The length of the CDR3 is 15 residues. The germline CDR1 and CDR2 sequences are SGHTA and FQGNSA. CDR3 region: CASSPGSHFGDEQYF. Written as DNA, the CDR3 is TGTGCCAGCAGCCCAGGGTCGCACTTTGGGGACGAGCAGTACTTC.

The V call is TRBV29-1, the J call TRBJ2-1, with D perhaps TRBD2 (9 bases). V gave up 7 bases and J gave up 2 bases, with 21 bases separating them. CDR3 length: 16 amino acids. The germline gives CDR1 SQVTM, CDR2 ANQGSEA. Written as DNA, the CDR3 is TGCAGCGCCCAGGGGGCGGGAGGGCTGACCTACAATGAGCAGTTCTTC. Protein: CSAQGAGGLTYNEQFF.

This clonotype was picked up a small number of times. The rearrangement joins TRBV5-6 to TRBJ2-1; D not certain. This CDR3 is 13 amino acids long. Trimming pared 0 bases from V and 6 bases from J, leaving 7 bases between. Germline CDR1 reads SGHDT; CDR2 reads YYEEEE. This CDR3 reads CASSLDPSNEQFF. The CDR3 bases are TGTGCCAGCAGCTTGGACCCTAGCAATGAGCAGTTCTTC. Filled out from reference TRBV5-6 and TRBJ2-1, the complete variable domain reads DAGVTQSPTHLIKTRGQQVTLRCSPKSGHDTVSWYQQALGQGPQFIFQYYEEEERQRGNFPDRFSGHQFPNYSSELNVNALLLGDSALYLCASSLDPSNEQFFGPGTRLTVL.

This clonotype has a handful of counts. The chain is built from TRBV12-3 or TRBV12-4 and TRBJ2-5; D remains unclear. This CDR3 is 13 amino acids long. The V end was cut by 6 bases, the J end by 7 bases, with 15 bases between. This CDR3 reads CASSPVTSGTQYF. DNA of the CDR3: TGTGCCAGCAGCCCGGTGACGTCCGGGACCCAGTACTTC.